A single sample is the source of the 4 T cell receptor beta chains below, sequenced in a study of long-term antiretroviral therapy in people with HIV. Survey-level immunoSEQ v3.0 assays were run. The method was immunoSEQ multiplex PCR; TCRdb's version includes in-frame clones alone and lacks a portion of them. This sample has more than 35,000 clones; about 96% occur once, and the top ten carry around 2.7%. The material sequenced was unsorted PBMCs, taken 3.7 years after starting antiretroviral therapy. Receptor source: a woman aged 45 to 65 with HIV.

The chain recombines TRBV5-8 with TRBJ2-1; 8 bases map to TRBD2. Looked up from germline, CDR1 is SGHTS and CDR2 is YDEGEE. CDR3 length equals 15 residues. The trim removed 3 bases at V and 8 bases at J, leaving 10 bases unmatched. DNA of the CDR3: TGTGCCAGCAGCTGGGCCGGGACTAGTCATCATGAGCAGTTCTTC. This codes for CASSWAGTSHHEQFF.

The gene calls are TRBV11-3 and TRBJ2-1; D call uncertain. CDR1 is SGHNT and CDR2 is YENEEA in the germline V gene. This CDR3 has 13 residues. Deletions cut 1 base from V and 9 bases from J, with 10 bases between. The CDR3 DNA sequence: TGTGCCAGCAGCTTAGTTGATGCTGGTGAGCAGTTCTTC. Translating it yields CASSLVDAGEQFF.

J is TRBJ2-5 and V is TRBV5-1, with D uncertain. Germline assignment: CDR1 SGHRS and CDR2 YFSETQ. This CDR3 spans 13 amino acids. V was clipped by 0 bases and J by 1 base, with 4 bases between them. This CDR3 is CASSLVIQETQYF. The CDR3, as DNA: TGCGCCAGCAGCTTGGTCATCCAAGAGACCCAGTACTTC. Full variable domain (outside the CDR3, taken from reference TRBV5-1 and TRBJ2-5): KAGVTQTPRYLIKTRGQQVTLSCSPISGHRSVSWYQQTPGQGLQFLFEYFSETQRNKGNFPGRFSGRQFSNSRSEMNVSTLELGDSALYLCASSLVIQETQYFGPGTRLLVL.

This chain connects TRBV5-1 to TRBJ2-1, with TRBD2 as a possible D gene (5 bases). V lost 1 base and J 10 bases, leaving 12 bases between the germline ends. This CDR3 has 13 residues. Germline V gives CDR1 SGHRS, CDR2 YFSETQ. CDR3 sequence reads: CASSLSEAGEQFF. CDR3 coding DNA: TGCGCCAGCAGCTTGTCAGAGGCGGGCGAGCAGTTCTTC.